This is a list of T cell receptor beta chains from one sample in a study of blood T cell repertoires in COVID-19. Profiling relied on immunoSEQ multiplex PCR, and the TCRdb table lists in-frame clones only, not all of them. The sample includes 180,000 or so clones, under 90% of them seen just once. The sample consisted of peripheral blood. The receptors derive from a person aged 65 to 85 with COVID-19, enrolled during active disease. The CDR3 runs from the conserved cysteine through the conserved F or W. D genes are given only for firm matches. Rows give clone size only sometimes, using once, few, many, or a class for an expanded clone.

d_call: TRBD2
clone_size: -
v_call: TRBV7-2
j_call: TRBJ2-3
cdr3_nt: TGTGCCAGCCACGGGGCGGGAGGCTTCACAGATACGCAGTATTTT
cdr3_aa: CASHGAGGFTDTQYF

d_call: -
clone_size: -
v_call: TRBV27
j_call: TRBJ1-5
cdr3_nt: TGTGCCAGCAGTTTGCTCCCCGGTCAGCCCCAGCATTTT
cdr3_aa: CASSLLPGQPQHF

d_call: TRBD2
clone_size: -
v_call: TRBV5-1
j_call: TRBJ2-5
cdr3_nt: TGCGCCAGCAGCAGAACATCCGGGACTAGCGGGCCACAGACCCAGTACTTC
cdr3_aa: CASSRTSGTSGPQTQYF

d_call: TRBD1
clone_size: -
v_call: TRBV7-8
j_call: TRBJ1-3
cdr3_nt: TGTGCCAGCAGCCTCAGATTACAGGGGGGCTCTGGAAACACCATATATTTT
cdr3_aa: CASSLRLQGGSGNTIYF

d_call: TRBD2
clone_size: -
v_call: TRBV14
j_call: TRBJ2-5
cdr3_nt: TGTGCCAGCAGCCAATCTTACGGGAGGGGAGAGACCCAGTACTTC
cdr3_aa: CASSQSYGRGETQYF

d_call: TRBD1
clone_size: -
v_call: TRBV19
j_call: TRBJ1-4
cdr3_nt: TGTGCCAGTAGTTCGGACAGGCTTGGGAAACTGTTTTTT
cdr3_aa: CASSSDRLGKLFF

d_call: -
clone_size: -
v_call: TRBV4-3
j_call: TRBJ2-7
cdr3_nt: TGCGCCAGCAGCCAATACTACCGGACAGCGAGCTCCTACGAGCAGTACTTC
cdr3_aa: CASSQYYRTASSYEQYF

d_call: -
clone_size: -
v_call: TRBV5-1
j_call: TRBJ1-6
cdr3_nt: TGCGCCAGCAGCTTTCGACGGAGCAATTCACCCCTCCACTTT
cdr3_aa: CASSFRRSNSPLHF

d_call: TRBD2
clone_size: -
v_call: TRBV27
j_call: TRBJ2-1
cdr3_nt: TGTGCCAGCAGTTTGGGGGCTAGCGGGAGGGCCCCCGATCGTCTCAATGAGCAGTTCTTC
cdr3_aa: CASSLGASGRAPDRLNEQFF

d_call: -
clone_size: once
v_call: TRBV7-8
j_call: TRBJ1-2
cdr3_nt: TGTGCCAGCAGTGCCGTTAGGGGTGGGGTAGGCTACACCTTC
cdr3_aa: CASSAVRGGVGYTF

d_call: -
clone_size: -
v_call: TRBV4-3
j_call: TRBJ1-2
cdr3_nt: TGCGCCAGCAGCCAAGTTAAGGAGCGGGGAGGCTACACCTTC
cdr3_aa: CASSQVKERGGYTF

d_call: -
clone_size: -
v_call: TRBV3-1/TRBV3-2
j_call: TRBJ1-1
cdr3_nt: TGTGCCAGCAGCCTACAGGAGAACACTGAAGCTTTCTTT
cdr3_aa: CASSLQENTEAFF

d_call: TRBD1
clone_size: -
v_call: TRBV9
j_call: TRBJ2-3
cdr3_nt: TGTGCCAGCAGCAGGGACAGAAGCACAGATACGCAGTATTTT
cdr3_aa: CASSRDRSTDTQYF

d_call: TRBD1
clone_size: -
v_call: TRBV29-1
j_call: TRBJ1-1
cdr3_nt: TGCAGCGCAGACAGGGCCGAGGCCACTGAAGCTTTCTTT
cdr3_aa: CSADRAEATEAFF

d_call: -
clone_size: -
v_call: TRBV2
j_call: TRBJ2-7
cdr3_nt: TGTGCCAGCATGAGCGACGAGCAGTACTTC
cdr3_aa: CASMSDEQYF

d_call: TRBD1
clone_size: -
v_call: TRBV6-5
j_call: TRBJ1-2
cdr3_nt: TGTGCCAGCAGTTACGGACAGGGGAGTATATATGGCTACACCTTC
cdr3_aa: CASSYGQGSIYGYTF

d_call: TRBD1
clone_size: -
v_call: TRBV29-1
j_call: TRBJ1-4
cdr3_nt: TGCAGCGTTGAAGAGACCCAGGGGGCAACTAATGAAAAACTGTTTTTT
cdr3_aa: CSVEETQGATNEKLFF

d_call: TRBD2
clone_size: -
v_call: TRBV3-1/TRBV3-2
j_call: TRBJ2-1
cdr3_nt: TGTGCCAGCAGACGGGAGGTAGATGGCAATGAGCAGTTCTTC
cdr3_aa: CASRREVDGNEQFF

d_call: -
clone_size: -
v_call: TRBV18
j_call: TRBJ2-2
cdr3_nt: TGTGCCAGCTCACCGACTAGGAACACCGGGGAGCTGTTTTTT
cdr3_aa: CASSPTRNTGELFF

d_call: -
clone_size: few
v_call: TRBV6-5
j_call: TRBJ1-3
cdr3_nt: TGTGCCAGCAGACAGGGATCAGGAAACACCATATATTTT
cdr3_aa: CASRQGSGNTIYF

d_call: -
clone_size: once
v_call: TRBV24-1
j_call: TRBJ2-6
cdr3_nt: TGTGCCACCAGTGACTGGACGACCGCCAAAGGGGCATCTGGGGCCAACGTCCTGACTTTC
cdr3_aa: CATSDWTTAKGASGANVLTF

d_call: TRBD2
clone_size: -
v_call: TRBV5-4
j_call: TRBJ2-1
cdr3_nt: TGTGCCAGCAGAGGACTAGCGGTGGGTGAGCAGTTCTTC
cdr3_aa: CASRGLAVGEQFF

d_call: -
clone_size: -
v_call: TRBV21-1
j_call: TRBJ1-3
cdr3_nt: TGTGCCAGCTCTATCGCGAGGCAGGGAAACACCATATATTTT
cdr3_aa: CASSIARQGNTIYF

d_call: -
clone_size: -
v_call: TRBV19
j_call: TRBJ1-1
cdr3_nt: TGTGCCAGTGCAACAAGGGGGGGGACTGAAGCTTTCTTT
cdr3_aa: CASATRGGTEAFF

d_call: TRBD1
clone_size: -
v_call: TRBV29-1
j_call: TRBJ1-5
cdr3_nt: TGCAGCGTTCAGGGACAGGGAGGGAATCAGCCCCAGCATTTT
cdr3_aa: CSVQGQGGNQPQHF

d_call: TRBD1
clone_size: few
v_call: TRBV28
j_call: TRBJ1-1
cdr3_nt: TGTGCCAGCGGGAAGACAGGGGGCGCTTTCTTT
cdr3_aa: CASGKTGGAFF

d_call: -
clone_size: -
v_call: TRBV7-9
j_call: TRBJ2-1
cdr3_nt: TGTGCCAGCAGCCAAGACAGTAACAATGAGCAGTTCTTC
cdr3_aa: CASSQDSNNEQFF

d_call: -
clone_size: few
v_call: TRBV15
j_call: TRBJ1-6
cdr3_nt: TGTGCCACCAGCAGCGCATCGCAGAATTCACCCCTCCACTTT
cdr3_aa: CATSSASQNSPLHF

d_call: -
clone_size: -
v_call: TRBV6-1
j_call: TRBJ1-5
cdr3_nt: TGTGCCAGCAGTGAGACGGACTATAGCAATCAGCCCCAGCATTTT
cdr3_aa: CASSETDYSNQPQHF

d_call: TRBD1
clone_size: -
v_call: TRBV29-1
j_call: TRBJ2-2
cdr3_nt: TGCAGCGTTGAAGAGTCTGGGACAGGGAAGTTTCCCGGGGAGCTGTTTTTT
cdr3_aa: CSVEESGTGKFPGELFF

d_call: TRBD1
clone_size: -
v_call: TRBV19
j_call: TRBJ1-3
cdr3_nt: TGTGCCAGTAGTCCCCGGGACAGATCCTCTGGAAACACCATATATTTT
cdr3_aa: CASSPRDRSSGNTIYF

d_call: -
clone_size: -
v_call: TRBV2
j_call: TRBJ1-2
cdr3_nt: TGTGCCAGCAGTGAAGCAGGGGATTACTATGGCTACACCTTC
cdr3_aa: CASSEAGDYYGYTF

d_call: TRBD1
clone_size: once
v_call: TRBV28
j_call: TRBJ1-2
cdr3_nt: TGTGCCTCCTACAGGGGCTTAAACTATGGCTACACCTTC
cdr3_aa: CASYRGLNYGYTF

d_call: TRBD1
clone_size: once
v_call: TRBV6-5
j_call: TRBJ2-7
cdr3_nt: TGTGCCAACCGGGACAGGAGGAGCTCCTACGAGCAGTACTTC
cdr3_aa: CANRDRRSSYEQYF

d_call: -
clone_size: -
v_call: TRBV27
j_call: TRBJ2-3
cdr3_nt: TGTGCCAGCAGTTTAGGGAGGCGGGCTGCTAGCACAGATACGCAGTATTTT
cdr3_aa: CASSLGRRAASTDTQYF

d_call: TRBD1
clone_size: -
v_call: TRBV12-3/TRBV12-4
j_call: TRBJ1-1
cdr3_nt: TGTGCCAGCATCCTGCGCAGGGGGAGTGAAGCTTTCTTT
cdr3_aa: CASILRRGSEAFF

d_call: TRBD1
clone_size: -
v_call: TRBV18
j_call: TRBJ2-3
cdr3_nt: TGTGCCAGCCGACCAGGGGGAGGCACAGATACGCAGTATTTT
cdr3_aa: CASRPGGGTDTQYF

d_call: -
clone_size: -
v_call: TRBV11-2
j_call: TRBJ1-1
cdr3_nt: TGTGCCAGCAGCTTATCTCGGTACACTGAAGCTTTCTTT
cdr3_aa: CASSLSRYTEAFF

d_call: TRBD2
clone_size: -
v_call: TRBV7-2
j_call: TRBJ2-7
cdr3_nt: TGTGCCAGCAGCTTTAGCGGGAGCAGAGGCGAGCAGTACTTC
cdr3_aa: CASSFSGSRGEQYF

d_call: -
clone_size: once
v_call: TRBV3-1/TRBV3-2
j_call: TRBJ2-1
cdr3_nt: TGTGCCAGCAGGGTAGCAAGTGAGCAGTTCTTC
cdr3_aa: CASRVASEQFF

d_call: -
clone_size: -
v_call: TRBV6-5
j_call: TRBJ1-1
cdr3_nt: TGTGCCAGCAGTAGGGAGGGGGAGAAAGCTTTCTTT
cdr3_aa: CASSREGEKAFF

d_call: TRBD2
clone_size: -
v_call: TRBV5-1
j_call: TRBJ2-7
cdr3_nt: TGCGCCAGCAGCTGGAGGGGGGGCGGGGGGACCTACGAGCAGTACTTC
cdr3_aa: CASSWRGGGGTYEQYF

d_call: TRBD1
clone_size: -
v_call: TRBV6-6
j_call: TRBJ2-2
cdr3_nt: TGTGCCAGCAGTTCCCTACAGGGGCGGAACACCGGGGAGCTGTTTTTT
cdr3_aa: CASSSLQGRNTGELFF

d_call: TRBD1
clone_size: -
v_call: TRBV7-8
j_call: TRBJ2-7
cdr3_nt: TGTGCCAGCAGCTTAGCAAGTCAGGGGGCTGGGTCCTACGAGCAGTACTTC
cdr3_aa: CASSLASQGAGSYEQYF

d_call: -
clone_size: -
v_call: TRBV4-2
j_call: TRBJ2-1
cdr3_nt: TGTGCCAGCAGCCCCCGCTTTCGAAGCGAAAATGAGCAGTTCTTC
cdr3_aa: CASSPRFRSENEQFF

d_call: -
clone_size: -
v_call: TRBV15
j_call: TRBJ2-3
cdr3_nt: TGTGCCACCAGCAGGGGGAGTAGCGAGGGCACAGATACGCAGTATTTT
cdr3_aa: CATSRGSSEGTDTQYF